This T cell receptor (beta chain) was recorded in a study of identical twins. Study results and caveats: Models, which agreed with sharing between unrelated individuals, nonetheless underestimated the out-of-frame TCR alpha sharing seen in monozygotic twins. Reduced insertions were recorded for abundant cord blood beta clonotypes, with no such pattern in memory repertoires. Part of the zero-insertion signal could reflect confounding by invariant MAIT and iNKT cells.

The CDR3 covers 15 residues. Germline loops: CDR1 SGHDT, CDR2 YYEEEE. With V trimmed by 0 bases and J by 3 bases, 4 bases remained unmatched. About this clonotype itself: Antigen unknown.

Template switching added a universal primer site, and cDNA bore unique molecular identifiers. TCRdb reprocessed the 5' RACE reads via MiXCR and lists one record per CDR3 protein. The data show approximately 1.8 million distinct CDR3 sequences, about 31% seen once. This TCR came from a newborn girl in good health. Sequenced sample: cord blood. The chain combines TRBV5-6 with TRBJ2-3, with 7 nucleotides matching TRBD2. CDR3: CASSLGWGGTDTQYF. Written as DNA, the CDR3 is TGTGCCAGCAGCTTGGGCTGGGGGGGGACAGATACGCAGTATTTT.